A selection of T cell receptor beta chains follows, all from one sample in a study of cytomegalovirus exposure and HLA in healthy donors. Using immunoSEQ multiplex PCR, the repertoire was profiled, and TCRdb retains in-frame clones only, with some absent. The sample includes more than 75,000 clones, roughly 86% of them seen just once. Sequencing used PBMCs. These receptors all stem from a woman aged 18-29 years in good health and CMV-seropositive. CDR3s include the opening cysteine and the closing phenylalanine or tryptophan. Fields, in order: clone size, V gene, J gene, D gene, CDR3 protein, CDR3 DNA. D genes are given only for firm matches. Clone size is shown for a subset of rows, as once, few, many or a class of expanded clone.

once	TRBV4-1	TRBJ2-6	TRBD2	CASSQAGGDFSGANVLTF	TGCGCCAGCAGCCAAGCCGGGGGGGATTTCTCTGGGGCCAACGTCCTGACTTTC
.	TRBV25-1	TRBJ1-4	TRBD1	CASSMWDRGNEKLFF	TGTGCCAGCAGTATGTGGGACAGGGGGAATGAAAAACTGTTTTTT
.	TRBV10-1	TRBJ2-2	TRBD2	CATGRAGELFF	TGCGCCACAGGGAGGGCCGGGGAGCTGTTTTTT
.	TRBV28	TRBJ2-7	TRBD1	CASSPGQGSYEQYF	TGTGCCAGCAGCCCAGGACAGGGGAGCTACGAGCAGTACTTC
.	TRBV19	TRBJ2-7	TRBD2	CASRLTSGTYEQYF	TGTGCCAGTAGATTAACTAGCGGGACCTACGAGCAGTACTTC
.	TRBV27	TRBJ2-3	TRBD2	CASRSLTTSGRRTDTQYF	TGTGCCAGCAGAAGTCTGACGACTAGCGGGAGACGGACAGATACGCAGTATTTT
.	TRBV13	TRBJ2-3	TRBD1	CASSFGDRRFIGRTDTQYF	TGTGCCAGCAGCTTCGGGGACAGGCGATTTATAGGGCGCACAGATACGCAGTATTTT
few	TRBV4-1	TRBJ1-5	.	CASSITGGSRQPQHF	TGCGCCAGCAGCATCACGGGCGGGTCGAGACAGCCCCAGCATTTT
.	TRBV18	TRBJ1-1	.	CASSPSLGRGSSTEAFF	TGTGCCAGCTCACCATCCCTCGGGCGGGGGTCAAGCACTGAAGCTTTCTTT
.	TRBV4-1	TRBJ1-1	.	CASSPTILDSGTEAFF	TGCGCCAGCAGCCCGACGATTCTAGACTCTGGCACTGAAGCTTTCTTT
.	TRBV4-1	TRBJ1-2	TRBD1	CASSQEGTGGVGIYGYTF	TGCGCCAGCAGCCAAGAGGGGACAGGGGGCGTAGGTATTTATGGCTACACCTTC
.	TRBV6-1	TRBJ2-2	TRBD2	CASSEGLAGTGELFF	TGTGCCAGCAGTGAAGGACTAGCGGGCACCGGGGAGCTGTTTTTT
.	TRBV12-5	TRBJ2-7	.	CASGIGLTYEQYF	TGTGCTAGTGGAATTGGACTGACCTACGAGCAGTACTTC
.	TRBV19	TRBJ1-1	.	CASTLDSSGTEAFF	TGTGCCAGTACCCTGGACAGTTCGGGCACTGAAGCTTTCTTT
.	TRBV5-6	TRBJ2-5	TRBD1	CASSLDKGTGGLETQYF	TGTGCCAGCAGCTTGGATAAAGGGACAGGGGGGCTGGAGACCCAGTACTTC
.	TRBV29-1	TRBJ2-4	.	CSEGHFRGKNIQYF	TGCAGCGAGGGACACTTCAGAGGCAAAAACATTCAGTACTTC
.	TRBV28	TRBJ2-7	.	CASSLGPGLREQYF	TGTGCCAGCAGCCTCGGACCGGGATTACGGGAGCAGTACTTC
.	TRBV18	TRBJ1-5	TRBD1	CASSPTGENQPQHF	TGTGCCAGCTCACCTACAGGGGAGAATCAGCCCCAGCATTTT
.	TRBV9	TRBJ1-3	TRBD1	CASSVEGQPGNTIYF	TGTGCCAGCAGCGTAGAGGGACAGCCTGGAAACACCATATATTTT
.	TRBV27	TRBJ2-1	TRBD1	CASSLRGQGRNEQFF	TGTGCCAGCAGTCTCCGAGGACAGGGGAGGAATGAGCAGTTCTTC